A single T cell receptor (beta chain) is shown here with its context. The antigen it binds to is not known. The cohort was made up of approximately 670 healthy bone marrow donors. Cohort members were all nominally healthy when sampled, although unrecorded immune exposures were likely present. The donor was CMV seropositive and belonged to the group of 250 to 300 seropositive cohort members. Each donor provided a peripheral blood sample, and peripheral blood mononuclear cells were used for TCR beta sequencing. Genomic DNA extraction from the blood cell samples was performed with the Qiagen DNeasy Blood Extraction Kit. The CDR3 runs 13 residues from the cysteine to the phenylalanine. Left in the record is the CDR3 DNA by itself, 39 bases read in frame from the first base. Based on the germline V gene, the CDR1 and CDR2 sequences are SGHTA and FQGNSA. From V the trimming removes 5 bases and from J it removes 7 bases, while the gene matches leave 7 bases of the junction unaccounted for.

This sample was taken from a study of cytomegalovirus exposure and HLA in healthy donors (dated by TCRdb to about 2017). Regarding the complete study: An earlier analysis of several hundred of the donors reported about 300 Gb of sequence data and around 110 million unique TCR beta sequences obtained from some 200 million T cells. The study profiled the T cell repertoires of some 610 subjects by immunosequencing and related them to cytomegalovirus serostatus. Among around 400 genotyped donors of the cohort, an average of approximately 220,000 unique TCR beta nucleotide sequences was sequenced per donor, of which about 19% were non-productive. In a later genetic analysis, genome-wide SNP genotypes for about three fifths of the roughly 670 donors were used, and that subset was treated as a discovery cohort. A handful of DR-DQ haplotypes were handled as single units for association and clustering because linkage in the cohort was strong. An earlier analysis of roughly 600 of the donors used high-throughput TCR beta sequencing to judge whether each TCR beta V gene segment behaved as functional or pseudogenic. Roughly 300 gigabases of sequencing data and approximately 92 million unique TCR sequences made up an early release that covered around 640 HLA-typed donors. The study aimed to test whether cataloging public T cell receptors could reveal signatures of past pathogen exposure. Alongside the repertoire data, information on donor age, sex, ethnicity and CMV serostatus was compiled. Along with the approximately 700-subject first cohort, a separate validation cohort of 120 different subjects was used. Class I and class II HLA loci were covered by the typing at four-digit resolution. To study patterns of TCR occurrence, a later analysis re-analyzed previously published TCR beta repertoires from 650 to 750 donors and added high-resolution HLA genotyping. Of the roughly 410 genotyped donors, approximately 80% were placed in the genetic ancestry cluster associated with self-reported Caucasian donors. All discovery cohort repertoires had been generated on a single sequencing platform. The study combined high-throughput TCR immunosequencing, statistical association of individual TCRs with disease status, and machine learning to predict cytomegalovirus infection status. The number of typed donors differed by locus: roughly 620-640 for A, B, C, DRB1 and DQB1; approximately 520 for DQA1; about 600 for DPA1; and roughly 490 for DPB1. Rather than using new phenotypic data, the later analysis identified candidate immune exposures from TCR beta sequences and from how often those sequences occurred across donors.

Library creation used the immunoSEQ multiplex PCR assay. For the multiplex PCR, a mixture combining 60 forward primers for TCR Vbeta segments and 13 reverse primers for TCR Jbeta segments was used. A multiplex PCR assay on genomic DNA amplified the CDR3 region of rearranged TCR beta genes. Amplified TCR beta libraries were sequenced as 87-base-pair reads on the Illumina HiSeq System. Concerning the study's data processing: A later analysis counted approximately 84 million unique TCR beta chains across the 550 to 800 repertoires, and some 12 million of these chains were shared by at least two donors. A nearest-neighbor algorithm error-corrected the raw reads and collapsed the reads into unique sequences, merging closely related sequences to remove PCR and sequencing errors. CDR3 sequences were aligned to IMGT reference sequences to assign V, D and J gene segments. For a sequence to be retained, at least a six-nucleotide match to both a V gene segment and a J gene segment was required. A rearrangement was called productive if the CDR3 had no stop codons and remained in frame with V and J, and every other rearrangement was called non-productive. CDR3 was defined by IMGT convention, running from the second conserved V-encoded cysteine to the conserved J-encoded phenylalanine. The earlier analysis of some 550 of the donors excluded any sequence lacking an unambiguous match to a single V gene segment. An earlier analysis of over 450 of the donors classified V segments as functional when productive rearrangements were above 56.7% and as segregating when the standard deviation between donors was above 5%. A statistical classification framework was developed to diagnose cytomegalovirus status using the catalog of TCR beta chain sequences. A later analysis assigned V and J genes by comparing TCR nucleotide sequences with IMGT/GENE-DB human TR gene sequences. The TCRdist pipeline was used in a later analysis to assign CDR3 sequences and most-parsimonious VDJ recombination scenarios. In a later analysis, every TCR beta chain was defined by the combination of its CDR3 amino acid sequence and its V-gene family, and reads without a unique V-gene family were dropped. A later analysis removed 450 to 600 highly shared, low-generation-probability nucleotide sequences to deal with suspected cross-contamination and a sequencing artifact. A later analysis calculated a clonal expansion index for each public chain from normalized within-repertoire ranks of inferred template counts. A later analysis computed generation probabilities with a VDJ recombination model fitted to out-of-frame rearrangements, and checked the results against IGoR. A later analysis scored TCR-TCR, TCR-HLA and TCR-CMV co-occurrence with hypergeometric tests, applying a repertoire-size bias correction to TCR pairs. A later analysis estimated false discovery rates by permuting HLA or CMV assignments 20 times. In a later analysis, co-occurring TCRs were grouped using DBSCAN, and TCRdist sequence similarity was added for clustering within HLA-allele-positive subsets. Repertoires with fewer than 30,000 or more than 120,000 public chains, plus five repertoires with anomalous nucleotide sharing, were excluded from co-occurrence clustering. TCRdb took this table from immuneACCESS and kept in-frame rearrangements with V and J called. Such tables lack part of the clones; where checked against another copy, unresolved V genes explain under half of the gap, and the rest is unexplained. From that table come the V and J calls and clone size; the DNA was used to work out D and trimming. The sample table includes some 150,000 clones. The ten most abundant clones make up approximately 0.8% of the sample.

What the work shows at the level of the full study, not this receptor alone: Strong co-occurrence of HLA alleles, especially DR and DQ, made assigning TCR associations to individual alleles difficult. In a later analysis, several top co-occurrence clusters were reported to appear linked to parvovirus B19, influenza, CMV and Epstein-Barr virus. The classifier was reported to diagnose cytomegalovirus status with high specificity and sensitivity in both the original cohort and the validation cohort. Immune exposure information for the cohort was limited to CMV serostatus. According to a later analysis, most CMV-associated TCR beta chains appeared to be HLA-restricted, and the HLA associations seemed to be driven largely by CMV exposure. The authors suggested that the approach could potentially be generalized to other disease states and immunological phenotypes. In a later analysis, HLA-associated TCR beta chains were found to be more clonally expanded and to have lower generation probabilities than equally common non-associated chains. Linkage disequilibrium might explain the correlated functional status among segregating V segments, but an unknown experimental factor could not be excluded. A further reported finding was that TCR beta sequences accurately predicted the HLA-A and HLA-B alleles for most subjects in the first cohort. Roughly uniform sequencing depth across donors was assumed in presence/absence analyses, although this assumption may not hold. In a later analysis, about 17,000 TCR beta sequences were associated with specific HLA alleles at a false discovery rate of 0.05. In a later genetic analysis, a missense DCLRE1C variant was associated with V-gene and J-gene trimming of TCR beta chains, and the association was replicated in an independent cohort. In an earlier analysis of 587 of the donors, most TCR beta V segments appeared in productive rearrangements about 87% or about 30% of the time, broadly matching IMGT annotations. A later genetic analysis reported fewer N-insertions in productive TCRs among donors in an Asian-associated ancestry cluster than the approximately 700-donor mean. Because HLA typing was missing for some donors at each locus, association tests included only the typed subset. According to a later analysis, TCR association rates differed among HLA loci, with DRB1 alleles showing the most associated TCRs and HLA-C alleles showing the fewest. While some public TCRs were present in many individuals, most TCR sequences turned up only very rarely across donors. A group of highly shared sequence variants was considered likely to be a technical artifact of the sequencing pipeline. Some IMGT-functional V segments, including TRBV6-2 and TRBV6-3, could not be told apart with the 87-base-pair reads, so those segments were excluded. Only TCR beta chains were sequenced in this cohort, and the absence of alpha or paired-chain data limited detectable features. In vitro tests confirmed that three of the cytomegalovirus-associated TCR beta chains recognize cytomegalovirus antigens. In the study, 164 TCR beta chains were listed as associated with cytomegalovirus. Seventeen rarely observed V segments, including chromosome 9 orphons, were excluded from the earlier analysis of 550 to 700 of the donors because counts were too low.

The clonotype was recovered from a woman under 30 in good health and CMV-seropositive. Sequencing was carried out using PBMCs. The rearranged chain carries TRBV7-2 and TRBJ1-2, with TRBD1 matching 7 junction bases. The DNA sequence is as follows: TGTGCCAGCAGCCTCCGACAGGGTGGTGGCTACACCTTC. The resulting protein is CASSLRQGGGYTF.